This TCR beta chain was obtained from a study of Ad26.COV2.S vaccination and SARS-CoV-2 variants (TCRdb year 2021). Concerning the study at large: Donors in the vaccine arm were drawn from COV1001, a phase I-IIa trial of Ad26.COV2.S in healthy adults that was multicentre, randomized, double-blind and placebo-controlled. A total of approximately 30 samples were included in the TCR-sequenced set, comprising about 20 Ad26.COV2.S vaccine recipients, 5 placebo recipients and 8 SARS-CoV-2 convalescent individuals. Throughout the experiments and outcome assessment, investigators stayed blinded to trial group allocation. Ad26.COV2.S was administered intramuscularly at a dose of 5x10^10 or 1x10^11 viral particles, either as one shot or as two shots given 56 days apart. Sequencing of the TCRbeta repertoire served to evaluate the specificity and breadth of SARS-CoV-2-reactive T cell receptors following Ad26.COV2.S vaccination. Participants in the trial were split at random into five groups of five each, receiving low-dose or high-dose Ad26.COV2.S once or twice, or else placebo on both occasions. What the study reported, not specific to this receptor: Vaccine and placebo recipients had similar non-spike TCR breadth, a finding consistent with the vaccine containing only spike. The authors noted that the TCR breadth and depth analyses may have underestimated total T cell responses. After vaccination, spike-specific CD8+ and CD4+ T cell responses were reported to show substantial breadth. Compared with placebo recipients, Ad26.COV2.S recipients showed higher spike-specific TCR breadth (P = 0.0014). The study was not powered to compare responses between vaccine doses or regimens.

The treatment or condition label here, explained by the study, means: around 19 received Ad26.COV2.S at low or high dose, single or two shots; five or six received placebo; per-sample allocation not given. Repertoires of vaccine and placebo recipients were sequenced from samples taken on day 63 after the first injection. Between 29 July and 7 August 2020, Cohort 1b enrolled fewer than 30 adults aged 18-55 years at one site in Boston, USA. As a vaccine, Ad26.COV2.S was a replication-incompetent adenovirus type 26 vector that expressed a prefusion-stabilized SARS-CoV-2 spike protein derived from the original Wuhan strain. About this clone: What this receptor recognizes is not known. It has no much larger one-base neighbor in the sample; base qualities were not kept.

From the germline V gene (reference sequence), CDR1 is LNHDA and CDR2 is SQIVND. The germline ends are 19 bases apart after V is trimmed by 0 bases and J by 7 bases. Measured from the cysteine to the phenylalanine, the CDR3 is 17 residues long. Here the CDR3 DNA is all that survives: 51 bases in frame from base 1. The immunoSEQ Assay was used to sequence TCRbeta CDR3 regions. After extraction, genomic DNA underwent amplification by bias-controlled multiplex PCR, followed by high-throughput sequencing. The authors' pipeline ran thus. Collapsing and filtering of sequences were performed to quantify the absolute abundance of each unique TCRbeta CDR3 region. T cell fraction was estimated by normalizing TCRbeta template counts to usable DNA, with usable DNA measured through amplification of reference genes found in all nucleated cells. Repertoire TCRs were annotated as SARS-CoV-2-specific by exact matching of V gene, CDR3 amino acid sequence and J gene to a known reactive TCR set. The reference SARS-CoV-2 TCR set came from MIRA and was filtered for enrichment in COVID-19-positive ImmuneCODE repertoires, removing public or cross-reactive TCRs. Based on the MIRA antigens, annotated TCRs were further analysed at the level of specific ORF or position within ORF. Depth was the summed frequency of annotated unique rearrangements, while breadth was defined as annotated unique rearrangements over total unique productive rearrangements. Two-sided Wilcoxon rank-sum tests were applied when comparing TCR breadth between groups. This is the immuneACCESS table as TCRdb keeps it, with only in-frame sequences that have V and J called. A part of the clones is gone; compared with another copy, unresolved V genes explain less than half, and the rest is unexplained. The V and J calls and the clone size are those of that table, but D and trimming were determined from the DNA. The sample includes approximately 400,000 clones, with about 83% observed a single time. The leading ten clones occupy around 7.4% of the sample.

The source of this sequence is a person between 18 and 59 years old who received the Ad26.COV2.S COVID-19 vaccine or a placebo. This material consisted of peripheral blood, taken in a trial of Ad26.COV2.S vaccine versus placebo. The chain employs TRBV19 and TRBJ1-5; the D gene lacks a confident call. The CDR3 is CASSIDRYADISQPQHF. The DNA sequence is as follows: TGTGCCAGTAGTATAGACAGGTACGCAGACATCAGCCAGCCCCAGCATTTT.